This T cell receptor (beta chain) comes out of a study of cytomegalovirus exposure and HLA in healthy donors. The germline V gene encodes CDR1 SEHNR and CDR2 FQNEAQ (reference sequence). The CDR3 is made up of 14 amino acids. The junction had 6 bases not matched to a gene; V was cut back by 4 bases and J by 3 bases. Use of 60 Vbeta and 13 Jbeta primers characterized the PCR. Clones were sequenced by immunoSEQ multiplex PCR, and TCRdb holds only the in-frame ones, with some missing. Among about 91,000 clones listed, 60% to 65% were seen once. The chain employs TRBV7-9 and TRBJ2-7; TRBD1 agrees at 7 bases. The sequence derives from a human donor in good health. What was sequenced was PBMCs. The DNA for the CDR3 is TGTGCCAGCAGCTCTCCGGGACAGAGCTACGAGCAGTACTTC. This gives the protein CASSSPGQSYEQYF.